A single sample gave rise to the 30 T cell receptor beta chains below, sequenced in a study of T cell repertoires in cytomegalovirus infection. One entry per CDR3 protein results from TCRdb running MiXCR on the reads. Of 250,000 to 400,000 distinct CDR3 sequences detected, 25% appear once; the ten largest clones hold 10% to 15%. Their specific antigens are unknown. The sequences come from cultured PBMCs, collected from culture after CMV antigen stimulation. These receptors originate from a human donor in good health (CMV status not recorded). Some clones in this sample may be carry-over from other donors' samples.

The chain joins TRBV20-1 to TRBJ2-1; the D gene is possibly TRBD2 (5 bases). The CDR3 extends over 15 amino acids. Germline loops: CDR1 DFQATT, CDR2 SNEGSKA (reference sequence). The ends were cut back, 6 bases at V and 4 bases at J, with 19 bases in the middle. The CDR3 nucleotides are TGCAGTGCCCCTCTCTCCGCGGGCCTATACAATGAGCAGTTCTTC. This gives the protein CSAPLSAGLYNEQFF.

The sample holds a few counts of this clonotype. The chain recombines TRBV6-2 or TRBV6-3 with TRBJ1-1, with D possibly being TRBD1 (6 bases). V lost 4 bases and J 0 bases, leaving 15 bases between the germline ends. Germline V lookup: CDR1 MNHEY, CDR2 SVGEGT. The CDR3 contains 16 residues. CDR3 coding DNA: TGTGCCAGCAGTTCTCTCAGGGGCGGGATGAACACTGAAGCTTTCTTT. This codes for CASSSLRGGMNTEAFF.

This clonotype was counted between two and nine times. The chain recombines TRBV4-1 with TRBJ1-5; D not certain. V lost 1 base and J lost 2, with 9 bases in between. Germline V gene lookup returns CDR1 MGHRA and CDR2 YSYEKL. This CDR3 has 15 amino acids. The CDR3 nucleotides are TGCGCCAGCAGCCAAGGCGGGCTGGGCAATCAGCCCCAGCATTTT. Encoded protein: CASSQGGLGNQPQHF.

This clonotype was detected a few times. The V gene is TRBV7-9, the J gene TRBJ2-5; 7 positions agree with TRBD2. The CDR3 sequence is 15 residues long. CDR1 and CDR2 (germline): SEHNR, FQNEAQ (reference sequence). Germline trimming cut 7 bases from V and 4 bases from J; bases unmatched to any gene: 12. CDR3 sequence reads: CASNILGGRGETQYF. CDR3 DNA: TGTGCCAGCAACATACTAGGAGGGAGGGGAGAGACCCAGTACTTC.

The table lists this clonotype with many counts. This chain joins TRBV7-2 and TRBJ2-4; possibly TRBD1 for D (6 bases). The CDR3 spans 16 residues. Germline-derived CDR1 and CDR2 are SGHTA and FQGNSA. V lost 5 bases and J lost 0, with 14 bases in between. The CDR3 DNA is TGTGCCAGCAGCGAGGCAGGGGCCCTAGCCAAAAACATTCAGTACTTC. Its protein is CASSEAGALAKNIQYF.

The rearrangement joins TRBV28 to TRBJ1-2; D is unresolved. Germline CDR1 reads MDHEN; CDR2 reads SYDVKM. The CDR3 contains 16 residues. Trimming pared 4 bases from V and 5 bases from J, leaving 20 bases between. The CDR3 region has the DNA TGTGCCAGCAGTTCGCGGTTGACCTGGATGGTGTATGGCTACACCTTC. Translating it yields CASSSRLTWMVYGYTF.

This chain joins TRBV12-3 or TRBV12-4 and TRBJ2-5; 7 bases match TRBD2. The CDR3 loop spans 15 amino acids. Trimming removed 6 bases from V and 5 bases from J; junction bases left unmatched: 12. The CDR3 bases are TGTGCCAGCAGCAACAGCGGGAAGGCCGGGGAGACCCAGTACTTC. It encodes CASSNSGKAGETQYF.

The chain joins TRBV5-6 to TRBJ1-4; possibly TRBD1 for D (5 bases). Germline V gene lookup returns CDR1 SGHDT and CDR2 YYEEEE. Deletions cut 2 bases from V and 8 bases from J, with 16 bases between. The CDR3 is 15 residues long. The CDR3 DNA is TGTGCCAGCAGCTTACCGGGACGGGCTGACGAAAAACTGTTTTTT. This gives the protein CASSLPGRADEKLFF.

This clonotype was seen only a few times. The chain recombines TRBV7-2 with TRBJ1-5, with TRBD1 as a possible D gene (5 bases). Between the trimmed V and J ends, which lost 5 bases and 4 bases, there was a span of 9 bases. CDR1 and CDR2 from the germline V gene are SGHTA and FQGNSA. The CDR3 length is 13 residues. CDR3 nucleotides: TGTGCCAGCAGCCCCTGGACAAATCAGCCCCAGCATTTT. Encoded protein: CASSPWTNQPQHF.

V is TRBV12-3 or TRBV12-4 and J is TRBJ1-1; TRBD1 matches 9 bases. With 6 bases clipped from V and 7 bases from J, the junction kept 12 bases outside the gene matches. The CDR3 sequence is 15 residues long. The CDR3 loop reads CASSGSTGGRNEAFF. The CDR3 DNA reads TGTGCCAGCAGCGGATCTACAGGGGGCCGGAATGAAGCTTTCTTT.

The sample holds many counts of this clonotype. This chain uses TRBV7-2 with TRBJ1-3; no firm D call. Per germline, CDR1 SGHTA and CDR2 FQGNSA. This CDR3 region has 14 residues. Trimming left V 3 bases short and J 0 bases short, with 6 bases between. The CDR3 is CASSFTASGNTIYF. CDR3 nucleotides: TGTGCCAGCAGCTTCACCGCCTCTGGAAACACCATATATTTT.

J is TRBJ1-6 and V is TRBV18, with D possibly being TRBD1 (5 bases). The V gene lost 6 bases and the J gene lost 8 bases, with 17 bases spanning the gap. This CDR3 contains 15 residues. Germline assignment: CDR1 KGHSH and CDR2 LQKENI. The CDR3 loop reads CASSQTGTVDSPLHF. CDR3 coding DNA: TGTGCCAGCTCTCAAACCGGGACCGTAGATTCACCCCTCCACTTT.

Regarding this clonotype: At one of its ends the junction is not consistent with the germline gene, which may arise from a read error. This chain links TRBV20-1 with TRBJ2-7; 10 positions agree with TRBD2. The germline V gene has CDR1 DFQATT and CDR2 SNEGSKA (reference sequence). The CDR3 has 13 amino acids. In DNA, the CDR3 is TGCAGTGCAAGAGTCCCTAGCGGGAGTGGGGGTTACTTC. The encoded protein is CSARVPSGSGGYF.

This clonotype appeared a few times. The V gene is TRBV6-2 or TRBV6-3, the J gene TRBJ2-1, with TRBD1 identical over 9 bases. Trimming cost V 4 bases and J 0 bases; bases outside gene matches: 10. Germline V lookup: CDR1 MNHEY, CDR2 SVGEGT. The CDR3 is 18 amino acids. The CDR3 DNA sequence: TGTGCCAGCAGTTTCGTGATACAGGGGGCGCGCTCCTACAATGAGCAGTTCTTC. Protein sequence: CASSFVIQGARSYNEQFF.

This clonotype was detected a few times. The rearrangement uses TRBV12-3 or TRBV12-4 and TRBJ1-2; D not resolved. The V end lost 0 bases, the J end lost 3 bases, and 8 bases lay between the germline ends. This CDR3 has 14 amino acids. The CDR3 reads CASSLAGFDYGYTF. In DNA form, the CDR3 reads TGTGCCAGCAGTTTAGCGGGGTTCGACTATGGCTACACCTTC.

This sequence joins TRBV5-1 and TRBJ2-1; 7 bases map to TRBD2. Germline values: CDR1 SGHRS, CDR2 YFSETQ. Trimming took 0 bases from V and 2 from J; bases not matched to a gene: 5. This CDR3 region has 16 residues. The CDR3 sequence is CASSLAGGSPYNEQFF. The CDR3 DNA reads as TGCGCCAGCAGCTTGGCCGGCGGGAGCCCCTACAATGAGCAGTTCTTC.

The V and J genes are TRBV5-6 and TRBJ2-3; D assignment may be TRBD1 or TRBD2 (6 bases each). The CDR3 contains 16 residues. Germline V lookup: CDR1 SGHDT, CDR2 YYEEEE. V lost 3 bases, J lost 2 bases, and 16 bases lay in between. The chain's CDR3 is CASSWRGTGATDTQYF. Here the CDR3 DNA reads TGTGCCAGCAGCTGGAGGGGGACCGGGGCCACAGATACGCAGTATTTT.

The chain recombines TRBV5-4 with TRBJ1-1; the D is unclear. The V end lost 4 bases, the J end lost 1 base, and 14 bases lay between the germline ends. CDR3 length equals 15 residues. From germline, CDR1 is SGHNT and CDR2 YYREEE (reference sequence). CDR3 DNA sequence: TGTGCCAGCAGCCCGTCAGTGAATGGGAACACTGAAGCTTTCTTT. Its translation is CASSPSVNGNTEAFF.

Ten or more counts support this clonotype. The chain has TRBV7-9 and TRBJ2-7; 10 bases match TRBD2. Germline CDR1 and CDR2: SEHNR and FQNEAQ (reference sequence). The CDR3 totals 13 residues. With V trimmed by 1 base and J by 6 bases, 0 bases remained unmatched. CDR3: CASSLEREGEQYV. CDR3 coding DNA: TGTGCCAGCAGCTTAGAGCGGGAGGGCGAGCAGTACGTC.

At least ten counts were recorded for this clonotype. The V gene is TRBV20-1, the J gene TRBJ2-3; D is undetermined. V was clipped by 0 bases and J by 7 bases, with 11 bases between them. This CDR3 contains 13 residues. Germline V gene data show CDR1 as DFQATT and CDR2 as SNEGSKA (reference sequence). The CDR3 DNA reads TGCAGTGCTAGAGATTCCCCGACTTATACGCAGTATTTT. This codes for CSARDSPTYTQYF.

This clonotype was picked up many times. V is TRBV19 and J is TRBJ2-1; the D gene is possibly TRBD1 (5 bases). Between the trimmed V and J ends, which lost 6 bases and 0 bases, there was a span of 12 bases. The V gene's germline CDR1 is LNHDA and CDR2 SQIVND (reference sequence). The CDR3 is 15 residues long. This chain's CDR3 is CASRPGWFSYNEQFF. The CDR3 region has the DNA TGTGCCAGTAGACCAGGGTGGTTCTCCTACAATGAGCAGTTCTTC. Looking up the rest from reference TRBV19 and TRBJ2-1 gives the full variable domain: DGGITQSPKYLFRKEGQNVTLSCEQNLNHDAMYWYRQDPGQGLRLIYYSQIVNDFQKGDIAEGYSVSREKKESFPLTVTSAQKNPTAFYLCASRPGWFSYNEQFFGPGTRLTVL.

The chain combines TRBV20-1 with TRBJ1-1; no clear D gene. The CDR3 covers 16 residues. Trimming cost V 2 bases and J 6 bases, with 22 bases left between them. Germline V gene lookup returns CDR1 DFQATT and CDR2 SNEGSKA (reference sequence). Here the CDR3 reads CSARTHPGSSAPEAFF. For the CDR3, the DNA is TGCAGTGCTAGAACCCATCCCGGGTCCTCTGCCCCTGAAGCTTTCTTT.

This clonotype was counted only a few times. This chain uses TRBV19 with TRBJ1-5, with 8 bases matching TRBD1. Losses at the gene ends were 6 bases for V and 0 bases for J; bases not matched to a gene: 10. Germline V gene lookup returns CDR1 LNHDA and CDR2 SQIVND (reference sequence). The CDR3 length is 17 residues. The CDR3 spells CASRTQDRALSNQPQHF. The DNA of the CDR3 is TGTGCCAGTAGAACCCAGGACAGGGCCCTTAGCAATCAGCCCCAGCATTTT.

A few counts support this clonotype. This chain joins TRBV7-9 and TRBJ2-1; D is perhaps TRBD1 or TRBD2 (5 bases each). V was clipped by 5 bases and J by 9 bases, with 11 bases between them. Germline CDR1 and CDR2: SEHNR and FQNEAQ (reference sequence). This CDR3 is 12 amino acids long. CDR3 DNA: TGTGCCAGCAGCCCCTGGGGGAGTGAGCAGTTCTTC. It is translated as CASSPWGSEQFF.

The V and J genes are TRBV2 and TRBJ2-7, with D unclear. Germline V gives CDR1 SNHLY, CDR2 FYNNEI. The CDR3 covers 12 residues. The V end was cut by 6 bases, the J end by 0 bases, with 6 bases between. The chain's CDR3 is CASSVSSYEQYF. CDR3 in DNA: TGTGCCAGCAGCGTCAGCTCCTACGAGCAGTACTTC.

V gene TRBV7-2 combines with J gene TRBJ2-3, with 7 bases fitting TRBD1. V trimming: 3 bases; J trimming: 2 bases; junction bases outside the gene matches: 5. The germline CDR1 and CDR2 sequences are SGHTA and FQGNSA. This CDR3 contains 15 residues. CDR3 nucleotides: TGTGCCAGCAGCTTTCTAGGACAGGTCACAGATACGCAGTATTTT. Residues: CASSFLGQVTDTQYF.

This clonotype was detected ten times or more. The chain links TRBV12-3 or TRBV12-4 to TRBJ1-1, with D uncertain. Trimming removed 2 bases from V and 0 bases from J, with 4 bases in between. There are 13 residues in the CDR3. In nucleotides, the CDR3 is TGTGCCAGCAGTTTACAGCTGAACACTGAAGCTTTCTTT. It codes for CASSLQLNTEAFF.

In DNA form, the CDR3 reads TGTGCCAGCAGTCCTAGGGGACCTAGCGGGAGAGCGGGAAATGAGCAGTTCTTC. This translates into CASSPRGPSGRAGNEQFF. The chain combines TRBV12-3 or TRBV12-4 with TRBJ2-1; 10 bases line up with TRBD2. Trimming removed 5 bases from V and 7 bases from J; junction bases left unmatched: 17. The CDR3 runs to 18 residues.

The rearrangement joins TRBV7-9 to TRBJ1-1, with a weak D call TRBD1 (5 bases). CDR3 length equals 17 residues. Germline CDR1 reads SEHNR; CDR2 reads FQNEAQ (reference sequence). Trimming shortened V by 0 bases and J by 0 bases, and 14 bases separated the two germline ends. In DNA form, the CDR3 reads TGTGCCAGCAGCTTAGCGTTAGCAGGGCTCATGAACACTGAAGCTTTCTTT. Amino acid sequence: CASSLALAGLMNTEAFF.

This clonotype was counted only a few times. The chain has TRBV9 and TRBJ2-2; D gene ambiguous. The V gene lost 0 bases and the J gene lost 5 bases, with 8 bases spanning the gap. The CDR3 runs 14 residues. Germline V lookup: CDR1 SGDLS, CDR2 YYNGEE. CDR3 loop: CASSVASDTGELFF. The CDR3 region has the DNA TGTGCCAGCAGCGTAGCTTCGGATACCGGGGAGCTGTTTTTT.